The 30 T cell receptor beta chains listed next were all sequenced from one sample in a study of molecular identifiers for immune sequencing clone quantification. TCRdb re-called the PCR reads with MiXCR, one entry per CDR3 protein. The sample includes tens of thousands of distinct CDR3 sequences, under 20% of them seen just once. Source material: naive CD8+ T cells from blood, with Jurkat cell RNA spiked in. Stated subset: FACS-sorted CD8+CD4-CCR7+CD45RA+ naive T cells. Receptors originate from a human donor in good health. Some libraries in this study had Jurkat cell RNA spiked in.

This clonotype appeared many times. The chain combines TRBV12-3 or TRBV12-4 with TRBJ2-3, with D possibly matching TRBD1 (5 bases). Trimming pared 6 bases from V and 3 bases from J, leaving 7 bases between. The CDR3 runs to 12 residues. In DNA, the CDR3 is TGTGCCAGCAGAGGACATACAGATACGCAGTATTTT. It yields the protein CASRGHTDTQYF.

At least ten counts were recorded for this clonotype. At one end the junction does not follow the germline gene, possibly because of a read error. The chain is built from TRBV5-4 and TRBJ2-2; TRBD2 is a possible D gene (5 bases). The CDR3 loop spans 15 amino acids. Germline CDR1 and CDR2: SGHNT and YYREEE (reference sequence). For the CDR3, the DNA is TGTGCCAGCAGCCGAGGGCCCATGAACTCCGGGGAGCTGTTTTTT. Encoded protein: CASSRGPMNSGELFF. Combining the CDR3 with reference TRBV5-4 and TRBJ2-2 gives the whole variable domain ETGVTQSPTHLIKTRGQQVTLRCSSQSGHNTVSWYQQALGQGPQFIFQYYREEENGRGNFPPRFSGLQFPNYSSELNVNALELDDSALYLCASSRGPMNSGELFFGEGSRLTVL.

In this sample, this clonotype turned up many times. This chain uses TRBV24-1 with TRBJ2-4; no definite D call. V lost 6 bases and J 7 bases, leaving 15 bases between the germline ends. CDR1 is KGHDR, CDR2 SFDVKD, per germline. CDR3 length equals 14 residues. The CDR3 is CATSPRAPQNIQYF. The CDR3 DNA reads TGTGCCACCAGTCCACGGGCCCCCCAGAACATTCAGTACTTC.

As to this clonotype: One base away lies a much larger clone, so this may be a sequencing read error. The V gene is TRBV6-6, the J gene TRBJ2-7, with no clear D. Germline CDR1 and CDR2: MNHNY and SVGAGI (reference sequence). The CDR3 extends over 11 amino acids. This CDR3 is CACSYSNEQYF. CDR3 DNA: TGTGCCTGCAGTTACTCGAACGAGCAGTACTTC.

To note about this clonotype: One base away lies a much larger clone, so this may be a sequencing read error. This sequence joins TRBV5-1 and TRBJ1-2; 7 bases align to TRBD1. Germline V gene data show CDR1 as SGHRS and CDR2 as YFSETQ. The CDR3 extends over 15 amino acids. Unmatched junction bases numbered 5, after V lost 3 bases and J lost 0 bases. The CDR3 reads CASSSGTVANYGYTF. CDR3 nucleotide sequence: TGCGCCAGCAGCTCTGGGACAGTAGCTAACTATGGCTACACCTTC.

This clonotype was counted at least ten times. The chain combines TRBV29-1 with TRBJ1-1; 7 bases align to TRBD1. J lost 0 bases, V lost 5 bases, and 3 bases had no gene match. This CDR3 has 13 amino acids. The germline V gene encodes CDR1 SQVTM and CDR2 ANQGSEA. This CDR3 reads CSVRQGMNTEAFF. In nucleotides, the CDR3 is TGCAGCGTTCGACAGGGAATGAACACTGAAGCTTTCTTT.

On this clonotype: This may come from a read error, since a much larger clone is one base off. The gene calls are TRBV9 and TRBJ2-3, with 8 bases fitting TRBD2. The CDR3 extends over 15 amino acids. Germline V CDR1 and CDR2: SGDLS, YYNGEE. The CDR3 DNA reads TGTGCCAGCGGCGTGGGCGGGGGGCCGGGGGATACGCAGTATTTT. Translating gives CASGVGGGPGDTQYF.

The chain's CDR3 is CASSQDRDFTEAFF. CDR3 DNA: TGCGCCAGCAGCCAAGACAGGGATTTCACTGAAGCTTTCTTT. The chain is built from TRBV4-1 and TRBJ1-1; TRBD1 might be the D (5 bases). The germline CDR1 and CDR2 sequences are MGHRA and YSYEKL. The CDR3 has 14 residues. The V gene lost 0 bases and the J gene lost 4 bases, with 9 bases spanning the gap.

This clonotype was found many times. The chain carries TRBV6-6 and TRBJ2-7; D not resolved. CDR3 length: 12 amino acids. Germline CDR1 MNHNY, CDR2 SVGAGI (reference sequence). V lost 2 bases, J lost 4 bases, and 6 bases lay in between. The DNA for the CDR3 is TGTGCCAGCAGTTACGGAACTTACGAGCAGTACTTC. This codes for CASSYGTYEQYF.

Note on this clonotype: Being one base from a much bigger clone, this may be a read error. The V and J genes are TRBV4-1 and TRBJ1-2; weak D call: TRBD1 (6 bases). CDR3 length: 15 amino acids. CDR1 is MGHRA, CDR2 YSYEKL, per germline. The V and J ends lost 2 bases and 3 bases respectively, with 13 bases between them. The CDR3 nucleotides are TGCGCCAGCAGCCAATTAGGGACACTGGACTATGGCTACACCTTC. Its protein is CASSQLGTLDYGYTF.

On this clonotype: Given a much more abundant clone one base away, this may be a read error. The rearrangement links TRBV4-3 to TRBJ2-7; no clear D. Germline V CDR1 and CDR2: LGHNA, YSLEER. The CDR3 is 13 amino acids. CDR3 coding DNA: TGCGCCGGCAGCCAAGGAGTCTCCTACGAGCAGTACTTC. It codes for CAGSQGVSYEQYF.

In this sample, this clonotype turned up many times. The chain employs TRBV11-2 and TRBJ2-7; a weak D match, TRBD2 (5 bases). V was trimmed by 0 bases and J by 2 bases, leaving 14 bases between them. In germline, CDR1 is SGHAT, CDR2 FQNNGV. This CDR3 comprises 16 residues. The CDR3 DNA follows: TGTGCCAGCAGCTTAGACCCGTCCGGACTTACCTACGAGCAGTACTTC. This translates into CASSLDPSGLTYEQYF.

This rearrangement joins TRBV9 to TRBJ2-5, with 14 nucleotides matching TRBD2. Per germline, CDR1 SGDLS and CDR2 YYNGEE. V was pared by 4 bases and J by 7 bases, with 12 bases of the junction left unmatched. CDR3 size: 17 residues. The CDR3: CASSPRTSGRPGATQYF. The CDR3 region has the DNA TGTGCCAGCAGCCCAAGGACTAGCGGGAGGCCTGGGGCGACCCAGTACTTC.

This clonotype was recorded only once. A read error may be the cause here, since a much bigger clone is one base away. The chain is built from TRBV30 and TRBJ2-7; no firm D call. Germline loops: CDR1 GTSNPN, CDR2 SVGIG (reference sequence). Trimming pared 5 bases from V and 6 bases from J, leaving 11 bases between. This CDR3 contains 11 residues. Written as DNA, the CDR3 is TGTGCCTGGGGAGCAGAGCGCGAGCAGTACTTC. Amino acids: CAWGAEREQYF.

This clonotype has a single count. The rearrangement uses TRBV24-1 and TRBJ2-3; D is uncertain. V was trimmed by 1 base and J by 0 bases, leaving 1 base between them. This CDR3 spans 13 amino acids. Per germline, CDR1 KGHDR and CDR2 SFDVKD. Here the CDR3 reads CATSDFSTDTQYF. DNA for the CDR3: TGTGCCACCAGTGATTTCAGCACAGATACGCAGTATTTT.

There are a few counts of this clonotype. The chain uses TRBV7-9 and TRBJ1-2; D gene uncertain. Trimming cost V 5 bases and J 5 bases, with 12 bases left between them. In germline, CDR1 is SEHNR, CDR2 FQNEAQ (reference sequence). The CDR3 has 13 residues. The CDR3 coding sequence is TGTGCCAGCAGCCCTCCGGCTGAGTATGGCTACACCTTC. Its translation: CASSPPAEYGYTF.

This clonotype appeared many times. The chain recombines TRBV7-2 with TRBJ2-5; D call uncertain. The V end lost 7 bases, the J end lost 6 bases, and 15 bases lay between the germline ends. This CDR3 is built from 13 residues. The V gene's germline CDR1 is SGHTA and CDR2 FQGNSA. Here the CDR3 reads CASTLDHPQTQYF. The CDR3 nucleotides are TGTGCCAGCACCCTTGACCACCCACAGACCCAGTACTTC.

The V gene is TRBV4-2, the J gene TRBJ2-2; weak D call: TRBD2 (5 bases). The CDR3 loop spans 14 amino acids. Trimming took 0 bases from V and 6 from J, leaving 8 bases between them. Germline-derived CDR1 and CDR2 are LGHNA and YNFKEQ. The CDR3 here is CASSQEPRAGELFF. The CDR3 bases are TGTGCCAGCAGCCAAGAGCCGCGGGCCGGGGAGCTGTTTTTT.

This clonotype was detected a few times. The CDR3 loop is CSVEDLGGPEQFF. The DNA for the CDR3 is TGCAGCGTTGAAGATCTTGGGGGGCCTGAGCAGTTCTTC. The chain carries TRBV29-1 and TRBJ2-1; D could derive from TRBD1 or TRBD2 (6 bases each). The germline V and J ends were trimmed by 0 bases and 9 bases, with 12 bases remaining between them. This CDR3 contains 13 residues. Germline CDR1 SQVTM, CDR2 ANQGSEA.

The rearrangement uses TRBV28 and TRBJ2-5, with TRBD2 matching 10 bases. The germline gives CDR1 MDHEN, CDR2 SYDVKM. This CDR3 contains 14 residues. The ends lost 5 bases at V and 9 bases at J; junction bases unmatched: 9. In DNA, the CDR3 is TGTGCCAGCAGTCTTAGACTAGCGGGCGAGGCCCAGTACTTC. Translation: CASSLRLAGEAQYF.

This clonotype was seen many times. This chain connects TRBV6-2 or TRBV6-3 to TRBJ2-7; D is unclear. This CDR3 is built from 13 residues. CDR1 MNHEY and CDR2 SVGEGT come from the germline V gene. V lost 6 bases, J lost 6 bases, and 15 bases lay in between. CDR3: CASSPTGSGEQYF. The CDR3 DNA follows: TGTGCCAGCAGCCCCACTGGCTCCGGCGAGCAGTACTTC.

A note on this clonotype: This may stem from a read error, because a much larger clone lies one nucleotide away. The chain couples TRBV6-2 or TRBV6-3 to TRBJ1-5; D not certain. CDR3 length equals 15 residues. V gave up 4 bases and J gave up 0 bases, with 10 bases separating them. The germline gives CDR1 MNHEY, CDR2 SVGEGT. This CDR3 is CASSCGANSNQPQHF. The CDR3 DNA is TGTGCCAGCAGTTGCGGAGCCAATAGCAATCAGCCCCAGCATTTT.

This clonotype qualifies as medium-sized. The chain recombines TRBV5-6 with TRBJ2-4; D is ambiguous. The germline V and J ends were trimmed by 7 bases and 0 bases, with 17 bases remaining between them. This CDR3 region has 16 residues. Germline V CDR1 and CDR2: SGHDT, YYEEEE. The CDR3 DNA reads as TGTGCCAGCTCGACCAGCGTGTTACTAGCCAAAAACATTCAGTACTTC. It encodes CASSTSVLLAKNIQYF.

This clonotype has just a few counts. The chain joins TRBV10-3 to TRBJ2-2; 12 bases map to TRBD1. Trimming at V came to 10 bases and at J to 2 bases, leaving 14 bases not matched to a gene. This CDR3 has 18 amino acids. The germline CDR1 and CDR2 sequences are ENHRY and SYGVKD. The CDR3 sequence: CAKQPGQGALSNTGELFF. CDR3 nucleotides: TGTGCCAAACAACCGGGACAGGGGGCGCTTAGTAACACCGGGGAGCTGTTTTTT.

This clonotype came up a few times. V gene TRBV29-1 combines with J gene TRBJ2-1; D gene uncertain. The V and J ends lost 7 bases and 0 bases respectively, with 13 bases between them. CDR1 and CDR2 (germline): SQVTM, ANQGSEA. The CDR3 loop spans 14 amino acids. The CDR3 region has the DNA TGCAGCGCAAGAGACACCCTCTCCTACAATGAGCAGTTCTTC. Translating it yields CSARDTLSYNEQFF.

This clonotype was seen at least ten times. The rearrangement links TRBV5-1 to TRBJ2-7; 10 bases are a match to TRBD1. The V gene's germline CDR1 is SGHRS and CDR2 YFSETQ. The V segment lost 3 bases and the J segment 2 bases; nucleotides outside the gene matches: 2. The CDR3 is 14 residues long. The CDR3 sequence: CASSWTGGTYEQYF. Here the CDR3 DNA reads TGCGCCAGCAGCTGGACAGGGGGGACCTACGAGCAGTACTTC.

This clonotype was detected ten times or more. The rearrangement joins TRBV15 to TRBJ1-4; a possible D gene is TRBD1 (5 bases). In germline, CDR1 is LNHNV, CDR2 YYDKDF (reference sequence). The CDR3 extends over 13 amino acids. V was clipped by 2 bases and J by 8 bases, with 9 bases between them. For the CDR3, the DNA is TGTGCCACCAGCAGACAGGGACGCGAAAAACTGTTTTTT. Its protein is CATSRQGREKLFF.

Within the sample, this clonotype is medium-sized. The rearrangement joins TRBV23-1 to TRBJ1-3; unclear D gene. TRBV23-1 is an open reading frame whose function is uncertain. The CDR3 has 14 residues. V was clipped by 6 bases and J by 2 bases, with 11 bases between them. CDR3 in amino acids: CASSHRTAGNTIYF. For the CDR3, the DNA is TGCGCCAGCAGCCATCGGACTGCTGGAAACACCATATATTTT.

This clonotype was seen ten or more times. This chain joins TRBV7-9 and TRBJ2-3, with 8 bases aligning to TRBD2. The V gene's germline CDR1 is SEHNR and CDR2 FQNEAQ (reference sequence). J lost 2 bases, V lost 7 bases, and 8 bases had no gene match. The CDR3 runs 15 residues. As DNA, the CDR3 is TGTGCCAGCACCGTTAGCGGGGCGCACACAGATACGCAGTATTTT. Translation: CASTVSGAHTDTQYF.

About this clonotype itself: Just one base apart from a much larger clone, this may be a read error. V and J are TRBV4-1 and TRBJ2-5, with 7 bases identical to TRBD2. Per the germline V gene, CDR1 is MGHRA and CDR2 is YSYEKL. Losses at the gene ends were 2 bases for V and 0 bases for J; bases not matched to a gene: 15. CDR3 length equals 19 residues. The CDR3 spells CASSQPTHGLVGDQETQYF. CDR3 DNA sequence: TGCGCCAGCAGCCAACCAACTCACGGACTAGTGGGAGACCAAGAGACCCAGTACTTC.